A single sample gave rise to the 9 T cell receptor beta chains below, sequenced in a study of cytomegalovirus exposure and HLA in healthy donors. PCR was performed using 60 Vbeta and 13 Jbeta primers. Sequencing was performed with immunoSEQ multiplex PCR; in TCRdb, only in-frame clones are kept and a portion is missing. The sample contains 100,000 to 150,000 clones, 75% of which appear only once. Sequenced material: PBMCs. These receptors all come from a woman in her thirties or forties in good health and CMV-seropositive.

The V call is TRBV29-1, the J call TRBJ2-1, with 7 nucleotides matching TRBD2. Germline-derived CDR1 and CDR2 are SQVTM and ANQGSEA. V lost 4 bases, J lost 8 bases, and 8 bases stayed unmatched. The CDR3 is 13 residues long. The CDR3 protein is CSVGGRAIYEQFF. DNA for the CDR3: TGCAGCGTTGGGGGGAGGGCCATTTATGAGCAGTTCTTC.

The chain links TRBV6-5 to TRBJ2-7; D gene unclear. In germline, CDR1 is MNHEY, CDR2 SVGAGI. There are 13 residues in the CDR3. The V gene lost 0 bases and the J gene lost 5 bases, with 8 bases spanning the gap. CDR3: CASSYSFPDEQYF. The CDR3 nucleotides read TGTGCCAGCAGTTACTCATTCCCAGACGAGCAGTACTTC.

The chain links TRBV4-2 to TRBJ1-6; 7 bases are a match to TRBD1. CDR1 and CDR2 (germline): LGHNA, YNFKEQ. With V trimmed by 0 bases and J by 7 bases, 6 bases remained unmatched. The CDR3 sequence is 16 residues long. The DNA for the CDR3 is TGTGCCAGCAGCCAAGATCAGGGGACAGTCAATTCACCCCTCCACTTT. It encodes CASSQDQGTVNSPLHF.

This clone was detected only once. The chain links TRBV4-1 to TRBJ2-5; no definite D call. Germline assignment: CDR1 MGHRA and CDR2 YSYEKL. V was pared by 0 bases and J by 5 bases, with 16 bases between. The CDR3 length is 16 residues. The CDR3 here is CASSQEIDEWWETQYF. The CDR3 DNA is TGCGCCAGCAGCCAAGAGATCGATGAGTGGTGGGAGACCCAGTACTTC.

This clone was counted only a few times. This chain uses TRBV6-4 with TRBJ2-3, with a tentative D call TRBD1 (5 bases). Germline V gene sequence: CDR1 MRHNA, CDR2 SNTAGT. With 6 bases removed from V and 1 base from J, the gap between germline ends came to 14 bases. The CDR3 spans 15 residues. CDR3 residues: CASSLGQGGTDTQYF. In DNA, the CDR3 is TGTGCCAGCAGCCTGGGGCAGGGCGGCACAGATACGCAGTATTTT.

This chain uses TRBV2 with TRBJ1-6; D ambiguous. The V and J ends lost 10 bases and 14 bases respectively, with 18 bases between them. The CDR3 covers 12 residues. The germline CDR1 and CDR2 sequences are SNHLY and FYNNEI. CDR3 amino acids: CATWEGSSTLHF. CDR3 coding DNA: TGTGCCACCTGGGAGGGCAGTTCGACCCTCCACTTT. The complete variable domain, with remaining parts taken from reference TRBV2 and TRBJ1-6, reads EPEVTQTPSHQVTQMGQEVILRCVPISNHLYFYWYRQILGQKVEFLVSFYNNEISEKSEIFDDQFSVERPDGSNFTLKIRSTKLEDSAMYFCATWEGSSTLHFGNGTRLTVT.

J is TRBJ2-7 and V is TRBV7-9; TRBD2 is a possible D gene (6 bases). Germline CDR1 is SEHNR and CDR2 is FQNEAQ (reference sequence). The V end lost 0 bases, the J end lost 5 bases, and 17 bases lay between the germline ends. This CDR3 has 16 residues. As DNA, the CDR3 is TGTGCCAGCAGCTTAGCAGGGACCCCGGCGGGAAACGAGCAGTACTTC. This encodes CASSLAGTPAGNEQYF.

This clone occurred a few times. The chain joins TRBV29-1 to TRBJ2-3; 8 bases are shared with TRBD1. The junction had 10 bases not matched to a gene; V was cut back by 6 bases and J by 2 bases. CDR1 is SQVTM, CDR2 ANQGSEA, per germline. The CDR3 totals 15 residues. The CDR3 loop is CSVGMGQENTDTQYF. Written as DNA, the CDR3 is TGCAGCGTCGGGATGGGACAGGAAAACACAGATACGCAGTATTTT.

The genes are TRBV5-1 and TRBJ2-3; a possible D gene is TRBD1 (5 bases). V was clipped by 0 bases and J by 3 bases, with 17 bases between them. This CDR3 region has 17 residues. Germline CDR1 and CDR2: SGHRS and YFSETQ. The CDR3 sequence is CASSLGGQVLATDTQYF. The CDR3 DNA reads as TGCGCCAGCAGCTTGGGGGGCCAGGTTTTGGCGACAGATACGCAGTATTTT.